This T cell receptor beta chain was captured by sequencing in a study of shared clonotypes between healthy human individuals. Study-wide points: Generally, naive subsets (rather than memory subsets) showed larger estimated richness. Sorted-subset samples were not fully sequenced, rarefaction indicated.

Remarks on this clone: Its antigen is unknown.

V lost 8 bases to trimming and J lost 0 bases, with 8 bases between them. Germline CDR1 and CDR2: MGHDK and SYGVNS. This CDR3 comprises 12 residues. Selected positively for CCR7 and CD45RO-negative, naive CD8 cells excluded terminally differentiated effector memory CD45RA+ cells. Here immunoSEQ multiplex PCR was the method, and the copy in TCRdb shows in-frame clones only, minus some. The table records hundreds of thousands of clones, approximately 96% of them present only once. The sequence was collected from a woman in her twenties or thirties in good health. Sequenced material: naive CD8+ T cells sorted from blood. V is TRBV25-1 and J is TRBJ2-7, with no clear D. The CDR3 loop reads CASGPASYEQYF. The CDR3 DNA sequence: TGTGCCAGCGGGCCCGCCTCCTACGAGCAGTACTTC.